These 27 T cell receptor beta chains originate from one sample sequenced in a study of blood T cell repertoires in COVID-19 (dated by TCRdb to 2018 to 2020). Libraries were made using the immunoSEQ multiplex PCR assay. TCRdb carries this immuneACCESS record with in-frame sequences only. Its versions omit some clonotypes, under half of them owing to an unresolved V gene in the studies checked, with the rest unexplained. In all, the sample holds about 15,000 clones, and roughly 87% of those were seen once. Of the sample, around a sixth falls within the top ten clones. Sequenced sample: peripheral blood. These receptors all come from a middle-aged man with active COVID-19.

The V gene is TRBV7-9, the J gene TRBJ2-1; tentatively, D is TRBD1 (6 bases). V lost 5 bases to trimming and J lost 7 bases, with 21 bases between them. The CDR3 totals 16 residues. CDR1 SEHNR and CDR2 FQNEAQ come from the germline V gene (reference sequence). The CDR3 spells CASSLHDRPKGNEQFF. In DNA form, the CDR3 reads TGTGCCAGCAGCCTACACGACAGGCCAAAAGGTAATGAGCAGTTCTTC.

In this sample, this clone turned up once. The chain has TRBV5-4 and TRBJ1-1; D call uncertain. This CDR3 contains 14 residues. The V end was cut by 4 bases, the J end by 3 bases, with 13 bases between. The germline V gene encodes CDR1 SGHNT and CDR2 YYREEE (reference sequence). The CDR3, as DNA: TGTGCCAGCAGCACCAAGGGAGTAGACACTGAAGCTTTCTTT. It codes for CASSTKGVDTEAFF.

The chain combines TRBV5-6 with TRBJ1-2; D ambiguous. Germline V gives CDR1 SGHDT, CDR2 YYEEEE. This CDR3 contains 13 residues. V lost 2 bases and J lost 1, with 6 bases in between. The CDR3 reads CASSFENNYGYTF. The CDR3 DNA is TGTGCCAGCAGCTTCGAGAATAACTATGGCTACACCTTC.

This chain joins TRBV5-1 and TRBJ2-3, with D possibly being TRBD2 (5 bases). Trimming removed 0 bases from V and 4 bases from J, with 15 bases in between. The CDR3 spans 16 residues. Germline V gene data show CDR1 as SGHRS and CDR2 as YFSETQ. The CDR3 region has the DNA TGCGCCAGCAGCTTGGCAGCTAGCATCGGCCCAGATACGCAGTATTTT. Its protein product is CASSLAASIGPDTQYF.

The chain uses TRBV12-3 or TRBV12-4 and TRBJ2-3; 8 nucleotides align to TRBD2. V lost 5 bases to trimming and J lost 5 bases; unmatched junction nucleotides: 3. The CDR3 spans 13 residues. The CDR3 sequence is CASSHLAGDTQYF. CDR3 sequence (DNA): TGTGCCAGCAGTCACCTAGCGGGAGATACGCAGTATTTT.

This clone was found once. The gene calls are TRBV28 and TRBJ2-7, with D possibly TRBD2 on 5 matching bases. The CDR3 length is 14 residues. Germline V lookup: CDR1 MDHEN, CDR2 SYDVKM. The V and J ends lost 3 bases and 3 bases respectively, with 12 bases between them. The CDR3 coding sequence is TGTGCCAGCAGTTTGTTTGGCAGCGGCTACGAGCAGTACTTC. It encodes CASSLFGSGYEQYF.

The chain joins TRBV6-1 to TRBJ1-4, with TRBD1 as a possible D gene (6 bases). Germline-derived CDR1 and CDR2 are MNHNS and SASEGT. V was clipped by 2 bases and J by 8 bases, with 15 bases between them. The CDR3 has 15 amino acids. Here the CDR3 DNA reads TGTGCCAGCAGTGAAACCGGGGGGCGTGTGGAAAAACTGTTTTTT. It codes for CASSETGGRVEKLFF.

The CDR3 protein is CASSSIDSNEQFF. The CDR3 coding sequence is TGTGCCAGCAGCTCGATCGACAGTAATGAGCAGTTCTTC. The rearrangement joins TRBV5-6 to TRBJ2-1; D may be TRBD1 (5 bases). Germline V CDR1 and CDR2: SGHDT, YYEEEE. V was shortened by 3 bases and J by 7 bases, with 11 bases between the two germline ends. CDR3 length equals 13 residues.

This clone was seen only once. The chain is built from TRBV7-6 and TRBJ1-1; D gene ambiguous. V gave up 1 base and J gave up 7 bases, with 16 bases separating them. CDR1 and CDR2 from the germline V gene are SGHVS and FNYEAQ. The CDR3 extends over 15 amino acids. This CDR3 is CASSLGSGSRNEAFF. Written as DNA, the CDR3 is TGTGCCAGCAGCTTAGGATCGGGGTCGAGGAATGAAGCTTTCTTT.

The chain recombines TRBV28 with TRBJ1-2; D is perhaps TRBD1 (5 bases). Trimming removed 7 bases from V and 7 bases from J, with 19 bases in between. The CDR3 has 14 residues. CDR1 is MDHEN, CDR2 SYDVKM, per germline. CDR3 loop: CASTLEGRGGGYTF. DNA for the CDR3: TGTGCCAGCACCCTTGAAGGAAGGGGAGGTGGCTACACCTTC.

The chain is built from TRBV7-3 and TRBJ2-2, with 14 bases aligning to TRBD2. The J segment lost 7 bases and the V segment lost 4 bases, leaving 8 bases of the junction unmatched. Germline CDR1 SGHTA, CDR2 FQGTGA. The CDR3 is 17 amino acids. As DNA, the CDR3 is TGTGCCAGCAGCTCCCGACTAGCGGGAGGGTCGGGCGGGGAGCTGTTTTTT. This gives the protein CASSSRLAGGSGGELFF. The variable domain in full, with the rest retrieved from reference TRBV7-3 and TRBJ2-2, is GAGVSQTPSNKVTEKGKYVELRCDPISGHTALYWYRQSLGQGPEFLIYFQGTGAADDSGLPNDRFFAVRPEGSVSTLKIQRTERGDSAVYLCASSSRLAGGSGGELFFGEGSRLTVL.

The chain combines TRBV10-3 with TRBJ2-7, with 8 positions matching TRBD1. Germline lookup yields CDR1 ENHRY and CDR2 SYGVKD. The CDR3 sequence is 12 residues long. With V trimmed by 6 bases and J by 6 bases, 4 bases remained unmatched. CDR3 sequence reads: CAISRTGFEQYF. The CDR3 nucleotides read TGTGCCATCAGCCGGACAGGGTTCGAGCAGTACTTC.

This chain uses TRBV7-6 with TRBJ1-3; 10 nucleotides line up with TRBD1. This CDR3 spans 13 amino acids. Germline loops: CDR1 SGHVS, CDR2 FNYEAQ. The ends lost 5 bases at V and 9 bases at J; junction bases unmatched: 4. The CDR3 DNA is TGTGCCAGCAGCACGGACAGGGGGGGCACCATATATTTT. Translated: CASSTDRGGTIYF.

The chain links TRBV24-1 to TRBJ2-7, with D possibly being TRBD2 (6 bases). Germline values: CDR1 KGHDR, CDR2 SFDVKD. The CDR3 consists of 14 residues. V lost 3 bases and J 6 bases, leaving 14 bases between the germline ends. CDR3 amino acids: CATSDVRTGLEQYF. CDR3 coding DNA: TGTGCCACCAGTGATGTACGTACGGGACTCGAGCAGTACTTC.

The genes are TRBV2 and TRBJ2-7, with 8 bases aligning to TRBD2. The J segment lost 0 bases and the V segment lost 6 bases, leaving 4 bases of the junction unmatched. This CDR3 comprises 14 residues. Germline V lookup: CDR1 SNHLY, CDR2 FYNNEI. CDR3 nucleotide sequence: TGTGCCAGCAGATTAGCGGGAAGCTCCTACGAGCAGTACTTC. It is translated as CASRLAGSSYEQYF. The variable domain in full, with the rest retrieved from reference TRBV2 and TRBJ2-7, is EPEVTQTPSHQVTQMGQEVILRCVPISNHLYFYWYRQILGQKVEFLVSFYNNEISEKSEIFDDQFSVERPDGSNFTLKIRSTKLEDSAMYFCASRLAGSSYEQYFGPGTRLTVT.

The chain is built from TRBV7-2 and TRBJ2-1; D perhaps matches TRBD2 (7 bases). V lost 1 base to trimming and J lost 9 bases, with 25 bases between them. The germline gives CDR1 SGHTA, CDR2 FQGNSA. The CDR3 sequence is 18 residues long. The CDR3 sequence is CASSLVGVGGGLPGEQFF. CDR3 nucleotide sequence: TGTGCCAGCAGCTTAGTCGGTGTTGGCGGGGGCCTACCCGGTGAGCAGTTCTTC.

The CDR3 region is CASSKGLRLAMDEQFF. The CDR3 bases are TGTGCCAGCAGTAAAGGACTGAGACTGGCTATGGATGAGCAGTTCTTC. V and J are TRBV2 and TRBJ2-1; maybe TRBD2 (5 bases). Germline-derived CDR1 and CDR2 are SNHLY and FYNNEI. With 5 bases removed from V and 8 bases from J, the gap between germline ends came to 22 bases. The CDR3 sequence is 16 residues long.

This CDR3 reads CASSPRPSKTDTQYF. As DNA, the CDR3 is TGTGCCAGCAGCCCCAGGCCTTCGAAAACAGATACGCAGTATTTT. The chain carries TRBV7-6 and TRBJ2-3; D ambiguous. The CDR3 has 15 residues. V lost 5 bases to trimming and J lost 3 bases, with 15 bases between them. The V gene's germline CDR1 is SGHVS and CDR2 FNYEAQ.

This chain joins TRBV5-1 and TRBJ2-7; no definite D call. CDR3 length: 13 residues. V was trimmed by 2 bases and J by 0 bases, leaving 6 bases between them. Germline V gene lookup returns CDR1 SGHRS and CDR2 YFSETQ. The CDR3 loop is CASSFTVSYEQYF. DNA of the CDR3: TGCGCCAGCAGCTTTACGGTCTCCTACGAGCAGTACTTC.

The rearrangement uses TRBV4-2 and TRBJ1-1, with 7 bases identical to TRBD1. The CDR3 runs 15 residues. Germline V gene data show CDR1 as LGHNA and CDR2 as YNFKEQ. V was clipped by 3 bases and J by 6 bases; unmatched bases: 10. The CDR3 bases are TGTGCCAGCAGCCAGGGCGACAGGGTACGCGCTGAAGCTTTCTTT. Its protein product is CASSQGDRVRAEAFF.

The DNA of the CDR3 is TGTGCCAGCAGCTTATACCTCAATCTAGCTACCTACGAGCAGTACTTC. Protein: CASSLYLNLATYEQYF. The chain joins TRBV11-2 to TRBJ2-7; D perhaps matches TRBD2 (5 bases). The CDR3 length is 16 residues. V was shortened by 2 bases and J by 2 bases, with 16 bases between the two germline ends. CDR1 is SGHAT, CDR2 FQNNGV, per germline. The whole variable domain, remainder taken from reference TRBV11-2 and TRBJ2-7, is EAGVAQSPRYKIIEKRQSVAFWCNPISGHATLYWYQQILGQGPKLLIQFQNNGVVDDSQLPKDRFSAERLKGVDSTLKIQPAKLEDSAVYLCASSLYLNLATYEQYFGPGTRLTVT.

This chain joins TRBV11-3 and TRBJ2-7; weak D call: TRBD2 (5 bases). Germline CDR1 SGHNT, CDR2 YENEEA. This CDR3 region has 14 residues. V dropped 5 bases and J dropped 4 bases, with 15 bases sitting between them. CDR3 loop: CASSGGVSAYEQYF. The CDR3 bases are TGTGCCAGCAGCGGAGGTGTTAGTGCATACGAGCAGTACTTC.

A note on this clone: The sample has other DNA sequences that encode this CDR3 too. Here the CDR3 DNA reads TGTGCCAGCAGCGTAAGGAGCGCCACCGGGGAGCTGTTTTTT. Its protein product is CASSVRSATGELFF. V usage is TRBV2 and J usage is TRBJ2-2, with D unclear. CDR3 length equals 14 residues. Trimming pared 6 bases from V and 4 bases from J, leaving 12 bases between. Germline values: CDR1 SNHLY, CDR2 FYNNEI.

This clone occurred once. The DNA for the CDR3 is TGTGCCACCAGTGTGGGAGTCAACACCGGGGAGCTGTTTTTT. It codes for CATSVGVNTGELFF. The chain couples TRBV7-9 to TRBJ2-2; weak D call: TRBD2 (5 bases). Deletions cut 10 bases from V and 2 bases from J, with 14 bases between. The germline V gene encodes CDR1 SEHNR and CDR2 FQNEAQ (reference sequence). The CDR3 spans 14 residues.

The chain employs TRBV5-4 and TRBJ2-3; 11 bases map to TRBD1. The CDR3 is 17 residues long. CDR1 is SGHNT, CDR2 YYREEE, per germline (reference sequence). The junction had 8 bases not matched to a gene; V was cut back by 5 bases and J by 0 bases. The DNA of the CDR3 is TGTGCCAGCAGACTAGGACAGGGGGCTCTGAGCACAGATACGCAGTATTTT. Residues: CASRLGQGALSTDTQYF. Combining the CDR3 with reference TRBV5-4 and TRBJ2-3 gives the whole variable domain ETGVTQSPTHLIKTRGQQVTLRCSSQSGHNTVSWYQQALGQGPQFIFQYYREEENGRGNFPPRFSGLQFPNYSSELNVNALELDDSALYLCASRLGQGALSTDTQYFGPGTRLTVL.

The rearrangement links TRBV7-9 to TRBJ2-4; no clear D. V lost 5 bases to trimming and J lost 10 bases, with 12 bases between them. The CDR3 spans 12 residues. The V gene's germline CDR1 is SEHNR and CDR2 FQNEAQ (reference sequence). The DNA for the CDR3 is TGTGCCAGCAGCAATTCGGCGGAAATTCAGTACTTC. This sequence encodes CASSNSAEIQYF.

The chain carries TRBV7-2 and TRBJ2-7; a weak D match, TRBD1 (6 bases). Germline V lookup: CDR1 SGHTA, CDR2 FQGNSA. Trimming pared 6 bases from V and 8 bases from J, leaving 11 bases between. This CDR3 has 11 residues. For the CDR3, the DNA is TGTGCCAGCAGACAGGGTAACAAGCAGTACTTC. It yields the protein CASRQGNKQYF.